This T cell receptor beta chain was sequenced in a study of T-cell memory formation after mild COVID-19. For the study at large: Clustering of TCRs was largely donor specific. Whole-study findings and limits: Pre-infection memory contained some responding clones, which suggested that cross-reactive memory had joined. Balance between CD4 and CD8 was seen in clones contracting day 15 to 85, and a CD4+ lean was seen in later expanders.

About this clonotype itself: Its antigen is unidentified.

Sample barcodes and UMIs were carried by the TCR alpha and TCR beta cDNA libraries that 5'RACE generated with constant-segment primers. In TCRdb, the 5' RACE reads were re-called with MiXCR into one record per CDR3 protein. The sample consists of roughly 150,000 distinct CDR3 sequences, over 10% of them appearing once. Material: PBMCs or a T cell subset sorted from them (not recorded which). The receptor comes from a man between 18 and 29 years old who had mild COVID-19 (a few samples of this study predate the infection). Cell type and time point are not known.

CDR3 in amino acids: CSARPHSDRWGNIQYF. In DNA form, the CDR3 reads TGCAGTGCTAGGCCCCACTCCGACAGGTGGGGAAACATTCAGTACTTC. The chain joins TRBV20-1 to TRBJ2-4, with a tentative D call TRBD1 (6 bases). Trimming cost V 3 bases and J 6 bases, with 21 bases left between them. Germline assignment: CDR1 DFQATT and CDR2 SNEGSKA (reference sequence). The CDR3 consists of 16 residues.